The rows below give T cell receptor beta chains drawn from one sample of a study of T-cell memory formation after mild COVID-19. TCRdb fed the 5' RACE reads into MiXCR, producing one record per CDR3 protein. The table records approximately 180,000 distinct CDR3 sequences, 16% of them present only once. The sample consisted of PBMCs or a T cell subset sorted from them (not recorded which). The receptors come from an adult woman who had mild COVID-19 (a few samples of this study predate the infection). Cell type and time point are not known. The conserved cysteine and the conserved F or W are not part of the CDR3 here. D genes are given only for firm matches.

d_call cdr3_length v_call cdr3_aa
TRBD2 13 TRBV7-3 ASSFSGGPADTQY
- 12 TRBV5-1 ASSLDYNSYEQY
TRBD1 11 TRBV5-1 ASSLSGQAEAF
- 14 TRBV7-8 ASSLEKGSSGETQY
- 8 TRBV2 ASSRETQY
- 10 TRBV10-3 AIKGDSYGYT
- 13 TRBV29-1 SVDRLTDMNTEAF
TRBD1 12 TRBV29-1 SVGRTGATRGYT
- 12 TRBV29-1 SACPSGSTDTQY
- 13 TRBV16 ASSPYSPGANVLT
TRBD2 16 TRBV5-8 ASSPRLAGGPSTDTQY
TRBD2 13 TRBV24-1 ATSEAGVSGDTQY
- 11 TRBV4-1 ASSQGFGDEQY
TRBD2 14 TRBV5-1 ASSLSGTSGTYEQY
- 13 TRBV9 ASSVSGQYTGELF